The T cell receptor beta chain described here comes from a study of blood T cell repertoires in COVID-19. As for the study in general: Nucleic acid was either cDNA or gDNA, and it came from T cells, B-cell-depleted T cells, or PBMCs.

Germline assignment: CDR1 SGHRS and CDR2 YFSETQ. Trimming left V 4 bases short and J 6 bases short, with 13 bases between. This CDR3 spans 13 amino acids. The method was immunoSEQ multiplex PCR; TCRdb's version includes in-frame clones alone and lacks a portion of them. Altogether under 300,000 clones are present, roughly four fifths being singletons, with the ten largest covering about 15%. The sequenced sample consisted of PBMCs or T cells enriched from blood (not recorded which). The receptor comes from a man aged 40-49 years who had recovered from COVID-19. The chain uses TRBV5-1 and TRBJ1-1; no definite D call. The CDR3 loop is CASSPVVGAEAFF. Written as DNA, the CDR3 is TGCGCCAGCAGCCCGGTCGTCGGGGCTGAAGCTTTCTTT.